Listed below are T cell receptor beta chains from one sample, sequenced in a study of blood T cells in healthy people across ages. MiXCR was run by TCRdb on the 5' RACE reads, yielding one entry per CDR3 protein. The sample carries about 930,000 distinct CDR3 sequences, 25% to 30% recorded once. The sample was also reused in another study, on T cells of mothers and their children.

Sequenced material: blood. These receptors all come from a middle-aged woman in good health. Each CDR3 is given with its conserved first and last residue. D genes are given only for firm matches. Not every row has a clone size; where given, it reads once, few, many or a size class.

V: TRBV25-1
J: TRBJ1-1
size: NA
D: TRBD1
DNA: TGTGCCAGCACGAATACAGGGGGTGGTACTGAAGCTTTCTTT
CDR3: CASTNTGGGTEAFF

V: TRBV29-1
J: TRBJ2-1
size: NA
D: NA
DNA: TGCAGCGTTGAACGGAATGAGCAGTTCTTC
CDR3: CSVERNEQFF

V: TRBV12-3/TRBV12-4
J: TRBJ1-3
size: NA
D: NA
DNA: TGTGCCAGCAGTGAAACAGGCTCTGGAAACACCATATATTTT
CDR3: CASSETGSGNTIYF

V: TRBV20-1
J: TRBJ1-5
size: NA
D: NA
DNA: TGCAGTGCTAGTGAGACCCGAGGAGCCCTAATGTCTCAGCCCCAGCATTTT
CDR3: CSASETRGALMSQPQHF

V: TRBV12-3/TRBV12-4
J: TRBJ1-2
size: many
D: NA
DNA: TGTGCCAGCAGTTTTAATGAGGAGGATGGCTACACCTTC
CDR3: CASSFNEEDGYTF

V: TRBV4-1
J: TRBJ2-1
size: many
D: NA
DNA: TGCGCCAGCAGCCGGACTGAGGGGGGGCTTGATGAGCAGTTCTTC
CDR3: CASSRTEGGLDEQFF

V: TRBV20-1
J: TRBJ2-4
size: NA
D: TRBD2
DNA: TGCAGTGCTAGAGATCAAGGCGGGGGGTATTACAATGAGCAGTACTTC
CDR3: CSARDQGGGYYNEQYF

V: TRBV20-1
J: TRBJ1-1
size: few
D: NA
DNA: TGCAGTGCTCCCCCCGAGTCAGGGAGGACCATGGCGGCTTTCTTT
CDR3: CSAPPESGRTMAAFF

V: TRBV7-2
J: TRBJ2-1
size: NA
D: TRBD1
DNA: TGTGACAGCAGCTTAGAGGGACAGTCCTACAATGAGCAGTTCTTC
CDR3: CDSSLEGQSYNEQFF

V: TRBV20-1
J: TRBJ1-1
size: few
D: NA
DNA: TGCAGTGCTACCCTTCAGACAGTGAACACTGAAGCTTTCTTT
CDR3: CSATLQTVNTEAFF

V: TRBV13
J: TRBJ2-3
size: NA
D: TRBD2
DNA: TGTGCCAGCAGCGACGGGACTAGCGGGAGGGATACGCAGTATTTT
CDR3: CASSDGTSGRDTQYF

V: TRBV7-9
J: TRBJ2-5
size: NA
D: NA
DNA: TGTGCCAGCAGGCGCGGGACAGAGCAAGAGGCCCAGTACTTC
CDR3: CASRRGTEQEAQYF

V: TRBV21-1
J: TRBJ2-7
size: NA
D: NA
DNA: TGTGCCAGCAGCTCTAAGAAGAAGGGACCCCACGAGCAGTACTTC
CDR3: CASSSKKKGPHEQYF

V: TRBV5-1
J: TRBJ1-1
size: NA
D: TRBD1
DNA: TGCGCCAGCAGCTTGGTCTTGGGACAGGGTACTGAAGCTTTCTTT
CDR3: CASSLVLGQGTEAFF

V: TRBV7-2
J: TRBJ2-3
size: NA
D: TRBD2
DNA: TGTGCCAGCAGCAGGACTAGCGGGGGAAAAACAGATACGCAGTATTTT
CDR3: CASSRTSGGKTDTQYF

V: TRBV5-1
J: TRBJ2-3
size: NA
D: NA
DNA: TGCGCCAGCAACCCCGGGACCCAGAGTGATACGCAGTATTTT
CDR3: CASNPGTQSDTQYF

V: TRBV9
J: TRBJ2-3
size: NA
D: TRBD2
DNA: TGTGCCAGCAGCGTGGACGGGGTAGCGGGGGGGCGTACGCAGTATTTT
CDR3: CASSVDGVAGGRTQYF

V: TRBV28
J: TRBJ2-7
size: few
D: NA
DNA: TGTGCCAGCAGCCCGCTGACGTGGACGGATATACTCACCTACGAGCAGTACTTC
CDR3: CASSPLTWTDILTYEQYF

V: TRBV28
J: TRBJ2-7
size: many
D: TRBD1
DNA: TGTGCCAGCAGTTCCCCCACAGGGGCCTATCCCCCCTCCTACGAGCAGTACTTC
CDR3: CASSSPTGAYPPSYEQYF

V: TRBV12-3/TRBV12-4
J: TRBJ1-2
size: many
D: NA
DNA: TGTGCCAGCAGTTCGACAGTTTATGGCTACACCTTC
CDR3: CASSSTVYGYTF

V: TRBV7-3
J: TRBJ2-7
size: NA
D: NA
DNA: TGTGCCAGCAGCGTCTATGGGGGCTCGGTCTACGAGCAGTACTTC
CDR3: CASSVYGGSVYEQYF

V: TRBV3-1
J: TRBJ2-7
size: many
D: TRBD2
DNA: TGTGCCAGCAGCCCCATCCACCTCGGGACTAGCGGGCCCTCCTACGAGCAGTACTTC
CDR3: CASSPIHLGTSGPSYEQYF

V: TRBV28
J: TRBJ1-6
size: few
D: TRBD1
DNA: TGTGCCAGCAGCAATACCGGGACAGATAATTCACCCCTCCACTTT
CDR3: CASSNTGTDNSPLHF

V: TRBV11-2
J: TRBJ2-7
size: few
D: TRBD1
DNA: TGTGCCAGCAGCTTAGATGGACAGGGGCGGTCCTACGAGCAGTACTTC
CDR3: CASSLDGQGRSYEQYF

V: TRBV7-2
J: TRBJ2-2
size: NA
D: TRBD2
DNA: TGTGCCAGCAGCTTAGATGCGGGGGGGCGCACCGGGGAGCTGTTTTTT
CDR3: CASSLDAGGRTGELFF

V: TRBV7-2
J: TRBJ2-3
size: NA
D: TRBD2
DNA: TGTGCCAGCAGCTCCCCGAATGGGAGGGCCGGAGATACGCAGTATTTT
CDR3: CASSSPNGRAGDTQYF

V: TRBV12-3/TRBV12-4
J: TRBJ1-1
size: NA
D: TRBD1
DNA: TGTGCCAGCAGTGGATACGGACAGGGGAACACTGAAGCTTTCTTT
CDR3: CASSGYGQGNTEAFF

V: TRBV2
J: TRBJ2-7
size: few
D: TRBD1
DNA: TGTGCCAGCAGTTCCCAGGGGACAGGGTTCTACGAGCAGTACTTC
CDR3: CASSSQGTGFYEQYF

V: TRBV3-1
J: TRBJ2-1
size: NA
D: NA
DNA: TGTGCCAGCAGCCTCGGTAGTATCTACAATGAGCAGTTCTTC
CDR3: CASSLGSIYNEQFF

V: TRBV20-1
J: TRBJ2-2
size: NA
D: NA
DNA: TGCAGTGCTAGAAGGCAGCGGGTTTACACCGGGGAGCTGTTTTTT
CDR3: CSARRQRVYTGELFF

V: TRBV4-1
J: TRBJ1-2
size: few
D: NA
DNA: TGCGCCAGCAGCCAAGATTCTTACAGACCGTTCGAAGGCTACACCTTC
CDR3: CASSQDSYRPFEGYTF

V: TRBV6-5
J: TRBJ1-2
size: few
D: NA
DNA: TGTGCCAGCAGTACCCCCGGGCGAGGAATCTATGGCTACACCTTC
CDR3: CASSTPGRGIYGYTF

V: TRBV6-1
J: TRBJ2-7
size: NA
D: TRBD2
DNA: TGTGCCAGCAGTTTTGTCCGGGGGGAGGCCGAGCAGTACTTC
CDR3: CASSFVRGEAEQYF

V: TRBV18
J: TRBJ2-7
size: NA
D: NA
DNA: TGTGCCAGCTCACGGGGAGCGAGTTTGAACGAGCAGTACTTC
CDR3: CASSRGASLNEQYF

V: TRBV28
J: TRBJ2-7
size: many
D: NA
DNA: TGTGCCAGCAGTTTAAAACGCGAGCAGTACTTC
CDR3: CASSLKREQYF

V: TRBV7-8
J: TRBJ1-1
size: NA
D: NA
DNA: TGTGCCAGCAGCTCCCGGACTGAGAACACTGAAGTTTTCTTT
CDR3: CASSSRTENTEVFF

V: TRBV5-1
J: TRBJ1-5
size: NA
D: NA
DNA: TGCGCCAGCAGCTTGGCCGGGGACGTCAATCAGCCCCAGCATTTT
CDR3: CASSLAGDVNQPQHF

V: TRBV10-3
J: TRBJ1-2
size: many
D: TRBD1
DNA: TGTGCCATCAGTGACGGACAGGGGGCCTATGATGGCTACACCTTC
CDR3: CAISDGQGAYDGYTF

V: TRBV7-2
J: TRBJ1-1
size: NA
D: TRBD1
DNA: TGTGCCAGCAGACCGGACAGGGCTGCCACTGAAGCTTTCTTT
CDR3: CASRPDRAATEAFF

V: TRBV6-5
J: TRBJ2-7
size: many
D: TRBD1
DNA: TGTGCCAGCAGTTACCTAACCCAGGACAGGAGCTCCTACGAGCAGTACTTC
CDR3: CASSYLTQDRSSYEQYF